Listed below are T cell receptor beta chains from one sample, sequenced in a study of T cell responses to AZD1222 COVID-19 vaccine. Here immunoSEQ multiplex PCR was the method, and the copy in TCRdb shows in-frame clones only, minus some. The table shows around 80,000 clones, with around nine tenths occurring only once. Sequences were derived from peripheral blood, sampled on day 0 of AZD1222 vaccination. All receptors come from an adult in good health. The CDR3 runs from the conserved cysteine through the conserved F or W. A D gene is named only where the DNA matches it firmly. Expanded clones are given a class, and other clones once, few, many or no size at all.

clone_size: NA; v_call: TRBV6-5; d_call: NA; j_call: TRBJ2-7; cdr3_nt: TGTGCCAGCAGTTCCACCCCCAGTTCGTCGTGGGACGAGCAGTACTTC; cdr3_aa: CASSSTPSSSWDEQYF
clone_size: NA; v_call: TRBV11-3; d_call: NA; j_call: TRBJ1-3; cdr3_nt: TGTGCCAGCAGCTTATCCAGCTACTCTGGAAACACCATATATTTT; cdr3_aa: CASSLSSYSGNTIYF
clone_size: NA; v_call: TRBV7-4; d_call: NA; j_call: TRBJ1-1; cdr3_nt: TGTGCCAGCAGCCCGACAGCAAACACTGAAGCTTTCTTT; cdr3_aa: CASSPTANTEAFF
clone_size: NA; v_call: TRBV7-9; d_call: NA; j_call: TRBJ2-7; cdr3_nt: TGTGCCAGCAGCTTAGCGGGGGTATACGAGCAGTACTTC; cdr3_aa: CASSLAGVYEQYF
clone_size: NA; v_call: TRBV7-9; d_call: NA; j_call: TRBJ1-4; cdr3_nt: TGTGCCAGCAGCTTAGGTGGCAGGAACAGAGAAAAACTGTTTTTT; cdr3_aa: CASSLGGRNREKLFF
clone_size: once; v_call: TRBV3-1/TRBV3-2; d_call: NA; j_call: TRBJ2-5; cdr3_nt: TGTGCCAGCAGCTCCGCCCCGGGTGGAGGGAAGACCCAGTACTTC; cdr3_aa: CASSSAPGGGKTQYF
clone_size: NA; v_call: TRBV18; d_call: TRBD2; j_call: TRBJ2-3; cdr3_nt: TGTGCCAGCTCCCCCACTAGCGGGGGGCGCACAGATACGCAGTATTTT; cdr3_aa: CASSPTSGGRTDTQYF
clone_size: NA; v_call: TRBV27; d_call: NA; j_call: TRBJ2-1; cdr3_nt: TGTGCCAGCAGTTACGATGGCAATAGGGGTGAGCAGTTCTTC; cdr3_aa: CASSYDGNRGEQFF
clone_size: NA; v_call: TRBV18; d_call: NA; j_call: TRBJ1-5; cdr3_nt: TGTGCCAGCTCACCACCCTGGAACCAGCCCCAGCATTTT; cdr3_aa: CASSPPWNQPQHF
clone_size: NA; v_call: TRBV28; d_call: NA; j_call: TRBJ1-1; cdr3_nt: TGTGCCATCAAAGCGACTTGGACTGAAGCTTTCTTT; cdr3_aa: CAIKATWTEAFF
clone_size: NA; v_call: TRBV4-1; d_call: NA; j_call: TRBJ1-4; cdr3_nt: TGCGCCAGCAGCCAAGATCTGGGGGCAACTAATGAAAAACTGTTTTTT; cdr3_aa: CASSQDLGATNEKLFF
clone_size: NA; v_call: TRBV6-5; d_call: NA; j_call: TRBJ1-3; cdr3_nt: TGTGCCAGCAGCCTGCTTTTAAACTCTGGAAACACCATATATTTT; cdr3_aa: CASSLLLNSGNTIYF
clone_size: NA; v_call: TRBV7-2; d_call: NA; j_call: TRBJ2-5; cdr3_nt: TGTGCCAGCAGCTTAGAGGGTCGAAGATCCCAGTACTTC; cdr3_aa: CASSLEGRRSQYF
clone_size: NA; v_call: TRBV7-2; d_call: TRBD1; j_call: TRBJ2-4; cdr3_nt: TGTGCCAGCAGCAAGGACAGGGACAACATTCAGTACTTC; cdr3_aa: CASSKDRDNIQYF
clone_size: NA; v_call: TRBV18; d_call: NA; j_call: TRBJ2-1; cdr3_nt: TGTGCCAGCTCACCAATACAGGGTCCCTACAATGAGCAGTTCTTC; cdr3_aa: CASSPIQGPYNEQFF
clone_size: NA; v_call: TRBV5-1; d_call: NA; j_call: TRBJ2-7; cdr3_nt: TGCGCCAGCAGCTTCGGGGGATCCTACGAGCAGTACTTC; cdr3_aa: CASSFGGSYEQYF
clone_size: NA; v_call: TRBV30; d_call: NA; j_call: TRBJ1-6; cdr3_nt: TGTGCCTGGAGTGTGTCAAGGAGTCAGGGTTCACCCCTCCACTTT; cdr3_aa: CAWSVSRSQGSPLHF
clone_size: NA; v_call: TRBV19; d_call: NA; j_call: TRBJ2-7; cdr3_nt: TGTGCCAGTAGTATGGGGTACGAGCAGTACTTC; cdr3_aa: CASSMGYEQYF
clone_size: NA; v_call: TRBV5-1; d_call: NA; j_call: TRBJ1-1; cdr3_nt: TGCGCCAGCAGCGGGGGTAGAGGCACTGAAGCTTTCTTT; cdr3_aa: CASSGGRGTEAFF
clone_size: NA; v_call: TRBV9; d_call: TRBD1; j_call: TRBJ2-1; cdr3_nt: TGTGCCAGCAGCGTCACCGGGACAGGGGTCAATGAGCAGTTCTTC; cdr3_aa: CASSVTGTGVNEQFF
clone_size: NA; v_call: TRBV5-1; d_call: NA; j_call: TRBJ1-5; cdr3_nt: TGCGCCAGCAGCTTGACGCCACTTAGCAATCAGCCCCAGCATTTT; cdr3_aa: CASSLTPLSNQPQHF
clone_size: NA; v_call: TRBV10-3; d_call: NA; j_call: TRBJ1-2; cdr3_nt: TGTGCCATCAGTGAGTCGACGGGGGGAGGCTACACCTTC; cdr3_aa: CAISESTGGGYTF
clone_size: NA; v_call: TRBV6-2/TRBV6-3; d_call: NA; j_call: TRBJ2-7; cdr3_nt: TGTGCCAGCAGTTACTCCTACGGGCAGTACTTC; cdr3_aa: CASSYSYGQYF
clone_size: NA; v_call: TRBV19; d_call: NA; j_call: TRBJ1-5; cdr3_nt: TGTGCCAGTAAGTTTTCCCCCACGGTCGGGCAGCCCCAGCATTTT; cdr3_aa: CASKFSPTVGQPQHF
clone_size: NA; v_call: TRBV10-3; d_call: NA; j_call: TRBJ2-5; cdr3_nt: TGTGCCACGGGACTGTATCAAGAGACCCAGTACTTC; cdr3_aa: CATGLYQETQYF
clone_size: NA; v_call: TRBV18; d_call: NA; j_call: TRBJ2-5; cdr3_nt: TGTGCCAGCTCACGAGAGGCCGGGGCCTCCGGGGGGACCCAGTACTTC; cdr3_aa: CASSREAGASGGTQYF
clone_size: NA; v_call: TRBV19; d_call: NA; j_call: TRBJ2-1; cdr3_nt: TGTGCCAGTAGTATACCAGGGCCGTATTCCTACAATGAGCAGTTCTTC; cdr3_aa: CASSIPGPYSYNEQFF
clone_size: once; v_call: TRBV9; d_call: TRBD1; j_call: TRBJ2-4; cdr3_nt: TGTGCCAGCAGCCCGGACAGGGGTAACATTCAGTACTTC; cdr3_aa: CASSPDRGNIQYF
clone_size: NA; v_call: TRBV2; d_call: NA; j_call: TRBJ2-7; cdr3_nt: TGTGCCACTAGCCTCCAGGGTCTCTCCTACGAGCAGTACTTC; cdr3_aa: CATSLQGLSYEQYF
clone_size: NA; v_call: TRBV7-9; d_call: NA; j_call: TRBJ1-4; cdr3_nt: TGTGCCAGCAGCTTGTATGAAAAACTGTTTTTT; cdr3_aa: CASSLYEKLFF
clone_size: NA; v_call: TRBV3-1/TRBV3-2; d_call: NA; j_call: TRBJ2-1; cdr3_nt: TGTGCCAGCAGCCAAGACCCTGGCAATGAGCAGTTCTTC; cdr3_aa: CASSQDPGNEQFF
clone_size: NA; v_call: TRBV24-1; d_call: NA; j_call: TRBJ1-5; cdr3_nt: TGTGCCACTCAGTGGGGGGAAGCAGGGAGGAGGCATTTT; cdr3_aa: CATQWGEAGRRHF
clone_size: NA; v_call: TRBV12-3/TRBV12-4; d_call: TRBD1; j_call: TRBJ2-7; cdr3_nt: TGTGCCAGCAGTTTGTCAGGGGGCTACGAGCAGTACTTC; cdr3_aa: CASSLSGGYEQYF
clone_size: once; v_call: TRBV18; d_call: TRBD2; j_call: TRBJ2-7; cdr3_nt: TGTGCCAGCTCACCGACTAGCGGGGGAATCTACGAGCAGTACTTC; cdr3_aa: CASSPTSGGIYEQYF
clone_size: NA; v_call: TRBV25-1; d_call: TRBD1; j_call: TRBJ2-1; cdr3_nt: TGTGCCAGCAGGGGACAGGGGACCTACAATGAGCAGTTCTTC; cdr3_aa: CASRGQGTYNEQFF
clone_size: NA; v_call: TRBV3-1/TRBV3-2; d_call: NA; j_call: TRBJ2-1; cdr3_nt: TGTGCCAGCAGCCAAGAGCGCCGCTCCTACAATGAGCAGTTCTTC; cdr3_aa: CASSQERRSYNEQFF
clone_size: NA; v_call: TRBV28; d_call: NA; j_call: TRBJ1-5; cdr3_nt: TGTGCCAGCAGCCCGGTGAATAGCAATCAGCCCCAGCATTTT; cdr3_aa: CASSPVNSNQPQHF
clone_size: NA; v_call: TRBV11-2; d_call: NA; j_call: TRBJ1-4; cdr3_nt: TGTGCCAGCAGCTCGGACGGTTCGGTGGGGCGGGTGTTTTTT; cdr3_aa: CASSSDGSVGRVFF
clone_size: NA; v_call: TRBV4-3; d_call: TRBD2; j_call: TRBJ2-7; cdr3_nt: TGCGCCAGCAGCTCCCTAGCGGGGGGGCACTACGAGCAGTACTTC; cdr3_aa: CASSSLAGGHYEQYF
clone_size: NA; v_call: TRBV11-2; d_call: NA; j_call: TRBJ2-3; cdr3_nt: TGTGCCAGCAGCTTAACGGGGGTCACAGATACGCAGTATTTT; cdr3_aa: CASSLTGVTDTQYF
clone_size: NA; v_call: TRBV12-3/TRBV12-4; d_call: NA; j_call: TRBJ1-2; cdr3_nt: TGTGCCAGCAGTTTAGCGCACTATGGCTACACCTTC; cdr3_aa: CASSLAHYGYTF
clone_size: NA; v_call: TRBV11-3; d_call: NA; j_call: TRBJ1-1; cdr3_nt: TGTGCCAGCAGCTCGGGGACGAACACTGAAGCTTTCTTT; cdr3_aa: CASSSGTNTEAFF
clone_size: NA; v_call: TRBV6-5; d_call: NA; j_call: TRBJ2-5; cdr3_nt: TGTGCCAGCAGTTACTTCTTCCGATGGGAGACCCAGTACTTC; cdr3_aa: CASSYFFRWETQYF